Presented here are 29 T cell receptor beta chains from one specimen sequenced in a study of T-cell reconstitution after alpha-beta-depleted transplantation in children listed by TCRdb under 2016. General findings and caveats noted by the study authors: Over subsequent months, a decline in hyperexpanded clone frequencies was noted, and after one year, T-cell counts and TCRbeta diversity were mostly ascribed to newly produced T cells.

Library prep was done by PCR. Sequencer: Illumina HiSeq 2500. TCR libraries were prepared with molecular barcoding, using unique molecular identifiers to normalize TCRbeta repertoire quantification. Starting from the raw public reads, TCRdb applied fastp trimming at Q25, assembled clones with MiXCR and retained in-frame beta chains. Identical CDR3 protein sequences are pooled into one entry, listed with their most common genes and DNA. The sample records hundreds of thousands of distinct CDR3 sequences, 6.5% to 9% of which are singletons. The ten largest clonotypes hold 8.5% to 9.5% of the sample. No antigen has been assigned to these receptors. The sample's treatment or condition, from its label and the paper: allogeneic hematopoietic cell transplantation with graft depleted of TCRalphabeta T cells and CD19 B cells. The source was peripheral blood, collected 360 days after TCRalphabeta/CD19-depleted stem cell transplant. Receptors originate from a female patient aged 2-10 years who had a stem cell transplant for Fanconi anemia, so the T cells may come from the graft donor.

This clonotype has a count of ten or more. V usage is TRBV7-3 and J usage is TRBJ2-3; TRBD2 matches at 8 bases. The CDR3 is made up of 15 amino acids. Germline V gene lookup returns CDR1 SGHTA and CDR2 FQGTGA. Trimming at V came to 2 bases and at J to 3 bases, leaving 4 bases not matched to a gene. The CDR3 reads CASSLFGGATDTQYF. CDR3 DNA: TGTGCCAGCAGCTTATTCGGGGGGGCTACAGATACGCAGTATTTT.

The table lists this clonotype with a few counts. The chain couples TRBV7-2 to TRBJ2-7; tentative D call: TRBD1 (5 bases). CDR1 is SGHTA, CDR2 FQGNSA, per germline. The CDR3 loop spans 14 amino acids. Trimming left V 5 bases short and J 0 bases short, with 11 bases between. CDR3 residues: CASSADSSSYEQYF. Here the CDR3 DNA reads TGTGCCAGCAGCGCCGACAGTAGCTCCTACGAGCAGTACTTC.

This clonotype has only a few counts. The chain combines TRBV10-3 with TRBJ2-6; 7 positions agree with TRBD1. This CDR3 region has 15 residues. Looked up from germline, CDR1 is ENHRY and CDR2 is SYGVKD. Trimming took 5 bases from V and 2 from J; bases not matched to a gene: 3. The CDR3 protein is CAISNDRAGANVLTF. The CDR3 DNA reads TGTGCCATCAGTAACGACAGGGCTGGGGCCAACGTCCTGACTTTC.

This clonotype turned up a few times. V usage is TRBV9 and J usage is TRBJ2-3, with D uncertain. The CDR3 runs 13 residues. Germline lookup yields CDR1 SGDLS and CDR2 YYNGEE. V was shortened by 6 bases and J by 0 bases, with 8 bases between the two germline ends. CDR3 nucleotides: TGTGCCAGCAATGACTTGAGCACAGATACGCAGTATTTT. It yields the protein CASNDLSTDTQYF.

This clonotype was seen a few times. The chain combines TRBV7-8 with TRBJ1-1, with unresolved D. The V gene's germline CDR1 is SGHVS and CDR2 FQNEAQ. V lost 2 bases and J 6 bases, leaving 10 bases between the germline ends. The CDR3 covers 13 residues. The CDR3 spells CASSLRLAPEAFF. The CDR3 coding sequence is TGTGCCAGCAGCTTAAGGCTCGCTCCTGAAGCTTTCTTT.

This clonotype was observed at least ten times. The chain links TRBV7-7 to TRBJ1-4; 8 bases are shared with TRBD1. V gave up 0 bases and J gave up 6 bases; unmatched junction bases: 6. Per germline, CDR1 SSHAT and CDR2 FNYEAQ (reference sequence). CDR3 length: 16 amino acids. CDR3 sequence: CASSLASGGKYEKLFF. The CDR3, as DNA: TGTGCCAGCAGCTTAGCGTCAGGGGGCAAGTATGAAAAACTGTTTTTT. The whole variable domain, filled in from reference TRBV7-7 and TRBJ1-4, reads GAGVSQSPRYKVTKRGQDVTLRCDPISSHATLYWYQQALGQGPEFLTYFNYEAQPDKSGLPSDRFSAERPEGSISTLTIQRTEQRDSAMYRCASSLASGGKYEKLFFGSGTQLSVL.

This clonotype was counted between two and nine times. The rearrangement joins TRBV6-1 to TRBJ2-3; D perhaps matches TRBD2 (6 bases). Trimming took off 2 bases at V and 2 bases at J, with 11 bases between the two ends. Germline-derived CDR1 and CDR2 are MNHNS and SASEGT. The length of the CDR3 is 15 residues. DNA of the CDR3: TGTGCCAGCAGTGAATGGGGAGGAGACACAGATACGCAGTATTTT. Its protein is CASSEWGGDTDTQYF.

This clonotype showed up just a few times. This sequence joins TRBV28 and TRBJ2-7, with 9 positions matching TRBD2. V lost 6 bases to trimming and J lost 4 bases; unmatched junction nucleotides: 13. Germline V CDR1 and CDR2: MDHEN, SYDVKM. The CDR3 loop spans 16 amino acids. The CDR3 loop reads CASRSLGGGARYEQYF. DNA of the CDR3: TGTGCCAGCAGATCCCTTGGCGGGGGGGCCAGGTACGAGCAGTACTTC.

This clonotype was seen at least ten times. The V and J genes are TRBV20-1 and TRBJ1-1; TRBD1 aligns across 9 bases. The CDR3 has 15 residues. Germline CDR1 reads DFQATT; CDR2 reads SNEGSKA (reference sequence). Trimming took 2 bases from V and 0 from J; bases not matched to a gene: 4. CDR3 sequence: CSARYTGGVNTEAFF. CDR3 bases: TGCAGTGCTAGATATACAGGGGGCGTGAACACTGAAGCTTTCTTT.

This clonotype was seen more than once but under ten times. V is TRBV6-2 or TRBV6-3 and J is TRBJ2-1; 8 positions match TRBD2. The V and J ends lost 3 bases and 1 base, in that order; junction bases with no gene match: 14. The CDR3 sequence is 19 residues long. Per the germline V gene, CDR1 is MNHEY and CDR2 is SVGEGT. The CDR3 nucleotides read TGTGCCAGCAGTTATGGGAACGGGGGGGCCTTAGGGTCCTACAATGAGCAGTTCTTC. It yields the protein CASSYGNGGALGSYNEQFF.

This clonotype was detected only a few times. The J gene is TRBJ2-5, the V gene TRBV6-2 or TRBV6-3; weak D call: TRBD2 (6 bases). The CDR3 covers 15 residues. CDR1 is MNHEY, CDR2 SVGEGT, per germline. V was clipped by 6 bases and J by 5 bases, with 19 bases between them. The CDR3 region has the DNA TGTGCCAGCAGACTCGGGGGTCCGCGGCAGGAGACCCAGTACTTC. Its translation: CASRLGGPRQETQYF.

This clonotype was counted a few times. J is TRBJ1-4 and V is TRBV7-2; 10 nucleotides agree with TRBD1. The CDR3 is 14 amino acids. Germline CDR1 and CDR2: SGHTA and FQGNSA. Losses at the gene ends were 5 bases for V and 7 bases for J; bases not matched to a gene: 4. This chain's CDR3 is CASSKTGGGEKLFF. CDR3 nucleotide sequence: TGTGCCAGCAGCAAGACAGGGGGCGGTGAAAAACTGTTTTTT.

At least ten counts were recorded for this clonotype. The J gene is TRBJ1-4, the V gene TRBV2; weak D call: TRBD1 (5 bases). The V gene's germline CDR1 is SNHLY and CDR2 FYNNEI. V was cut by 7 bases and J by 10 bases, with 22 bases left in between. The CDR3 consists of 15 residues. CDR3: CASTLKDSGAGKLFF. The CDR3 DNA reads TGTGCCAGCACCCTTAAGGACTCTGGGGCAGGAAAACTGTTTTTT.

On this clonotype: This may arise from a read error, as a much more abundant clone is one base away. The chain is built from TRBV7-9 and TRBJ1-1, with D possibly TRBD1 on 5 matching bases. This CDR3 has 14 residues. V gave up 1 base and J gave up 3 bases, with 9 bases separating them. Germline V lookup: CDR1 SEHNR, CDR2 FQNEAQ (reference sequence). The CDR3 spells CASSLGGTDTEAFF. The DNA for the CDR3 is TGTGCCAGCAGCTTAGGAGGGACTGACACTGAAGCTTTCTTT.

The CDR3 reads CSARDTSTDTQYF. The CDR3 nucleotides read TGCAGTGCTAGAGATACTAGCACAGATACGCAGTATTTT. This chain links TRBV20-1 with TRBJ2-3; no reliable D call. The CDR3 length is 13 residues. The ends were cut back, 0 bases at V and 0 bases at J, with 4 bases in the middle. CDR1 is DFQATT, CDR2 SNEGSKA, per germline (reference sequence).

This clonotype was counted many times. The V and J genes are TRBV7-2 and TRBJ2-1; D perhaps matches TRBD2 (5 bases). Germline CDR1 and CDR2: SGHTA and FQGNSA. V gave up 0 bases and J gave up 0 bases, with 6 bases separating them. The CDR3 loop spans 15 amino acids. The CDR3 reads CASSLASDSYNEQFF. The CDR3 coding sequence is TGTGCCAGCAGCTTAGCTAGCGACTCCTACAATGAGCAGTTCTTC.

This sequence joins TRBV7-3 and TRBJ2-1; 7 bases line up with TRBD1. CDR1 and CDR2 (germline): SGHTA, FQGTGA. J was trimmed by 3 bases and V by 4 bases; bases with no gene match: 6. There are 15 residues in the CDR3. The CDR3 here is CASSSAGTVYNEQFF. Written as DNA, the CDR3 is TGTGCCAGCAGCTCGGCCGGGACAGTCTACAATGAGCAGTTCTTC.

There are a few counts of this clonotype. The DNA for the CDR3 is TGTGCCACTGACAGTAGCGGGCCTGAAAAAACCTACGAGCAGTACTTC. Translating it yields CATDSSGPEKTYEQYF. V gene TRBV6-5 combines with J gene TRBJ2-7; 7 bases are a match to TRBD2. J was trimmed by 2 bases and V by 10 bases; bases with no gene match: 17. In germline, CDR1 is MNHEY, CDR2 SVGAGI. CDR3 length equals 16 residues.

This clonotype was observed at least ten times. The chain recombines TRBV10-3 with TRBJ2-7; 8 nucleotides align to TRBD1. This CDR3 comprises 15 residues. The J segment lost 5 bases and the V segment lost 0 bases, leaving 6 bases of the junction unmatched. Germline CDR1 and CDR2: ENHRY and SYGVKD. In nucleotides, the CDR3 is TGTGCCATCAGTGAGTCGGGACAGGTATCGGACGAGCAGTACTTC. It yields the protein CAISESGQVSDEQYF.

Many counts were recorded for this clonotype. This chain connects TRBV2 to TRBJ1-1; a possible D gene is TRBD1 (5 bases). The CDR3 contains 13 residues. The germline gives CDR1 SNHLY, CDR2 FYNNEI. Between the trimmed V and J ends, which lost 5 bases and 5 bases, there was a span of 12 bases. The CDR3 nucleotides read TGTGCCAGCAGTCCAGGGTACGGTACTGAAGCTTTCTTT. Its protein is CASSPGYGTEAFF. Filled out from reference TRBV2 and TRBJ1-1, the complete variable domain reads EPEVTQTPSHQVTQMGQEVILRCVPISNHLYFYWYRQILGQKVEFLVSFYNNEISEKSEIFDDQFSVERPDGSNFTLKIRSTKLEDSAMYFCASSPGYGTEAFFGQGTRLTVV.

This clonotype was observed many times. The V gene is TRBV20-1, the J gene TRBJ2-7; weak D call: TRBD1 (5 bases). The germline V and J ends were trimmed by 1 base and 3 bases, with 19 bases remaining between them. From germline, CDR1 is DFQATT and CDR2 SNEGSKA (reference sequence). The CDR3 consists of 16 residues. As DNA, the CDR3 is TGCAGTGCTAGAGTCAGGGAAACCGAAATCCGCTACGAGCAGTACTTC. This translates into CSARVRETEIRYEQYF.

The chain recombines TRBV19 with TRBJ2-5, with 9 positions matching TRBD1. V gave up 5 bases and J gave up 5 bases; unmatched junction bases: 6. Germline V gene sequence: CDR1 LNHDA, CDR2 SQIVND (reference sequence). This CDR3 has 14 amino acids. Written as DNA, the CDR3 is TGTGCCAGTAGTCTACAGGGGGCGAGGGAGACCCAGTACTTC. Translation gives CASSLQGARETQYF. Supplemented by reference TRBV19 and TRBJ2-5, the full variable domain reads DGGITQSPKYLFRKEGQNVTLSCEQNLNHDAMYWYRQDPGQGLRLIYYSQIVNDFQKGDIAEGYSVSREKKESFPLTVTSAQKNPTAFYLCASSLQGARETQYFGPGTRLLVL.

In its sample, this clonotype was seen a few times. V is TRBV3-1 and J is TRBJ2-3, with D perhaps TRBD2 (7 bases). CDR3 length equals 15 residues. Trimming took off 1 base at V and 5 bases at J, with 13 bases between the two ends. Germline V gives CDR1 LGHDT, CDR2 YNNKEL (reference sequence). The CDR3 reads CASSQASGRGDTQYF. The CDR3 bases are TGTGCCAGCAGCCAAGCTAGCGGCAGGGGAGATACGCAGTATTTT.

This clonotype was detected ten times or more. The CDR3 spells CASSISGQGMEETQYF. CDR3 DNA: TGTGCCAGCAGCATATCTGGACAGGGGATGGAAGAGACCCAGTACTTC. The gene calls are TRBV9 and TRBJ2-5; 9 nucleotides agree with TRBD1. V trimming: 4 bases; J trimming: 3 bases; junction bases outside the gene matches: 10. Germline CDR1 is SGDLS and CDR2 is YYNGEE. This CDR3 is built from 16 residues.

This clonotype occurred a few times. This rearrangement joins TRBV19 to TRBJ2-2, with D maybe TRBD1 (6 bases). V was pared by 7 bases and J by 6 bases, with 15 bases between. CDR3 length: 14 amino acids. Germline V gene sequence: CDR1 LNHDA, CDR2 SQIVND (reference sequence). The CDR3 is CASTPWDISGELFF. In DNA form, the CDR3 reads TGTGCCAGTACCCCATGGGACATCTCCGGGGAGCTGTTTTTT. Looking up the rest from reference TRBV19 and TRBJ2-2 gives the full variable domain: DGGITQSPKYLFRKEGQNVTLSCEQNLNHDAMYWYRQDPGQGLRLIYYSQIVNDFQKGDIAEGYSVSREKKESFPLTVTSAQKNPTAFYLCASTPWDISGELFFGEGSRLTVL.

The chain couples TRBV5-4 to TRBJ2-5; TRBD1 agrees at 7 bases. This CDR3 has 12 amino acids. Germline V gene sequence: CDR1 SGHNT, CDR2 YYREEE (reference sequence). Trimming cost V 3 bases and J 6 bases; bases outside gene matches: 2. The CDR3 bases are TGTGCCAGCAGCTCCAGGGGGAAGACCCAGTACTTC. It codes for CASSSRGKTQYF. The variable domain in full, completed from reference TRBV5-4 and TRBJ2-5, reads ETGVTQSPTHLIKTRGQQVTLRCSSQSGHNTVSWYQQALGQGPQFIFQYYREEENGRGNFPPRFSGLQFPNYSSELNVNALELDDSALYLCASSSRGKTQYFGPGTRLLVL.

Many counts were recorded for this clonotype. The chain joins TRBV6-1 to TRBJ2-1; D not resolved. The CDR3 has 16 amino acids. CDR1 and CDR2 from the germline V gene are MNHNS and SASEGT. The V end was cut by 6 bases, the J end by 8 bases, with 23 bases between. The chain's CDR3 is CASSPGLWGRSHEQFF. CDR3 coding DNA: TGTGCCAGCAGCCCCGGGTTGTGGGGAAGGTCCCATGAGCAGTTCTTC.

This CDR3 is CSARVPRKVGSGQFF. Here the CDR3 DNA reads TGCAGTGCTAGAGTCCCCAGGAAAGTGGGGTCTGGGCAGTTCTTC. The chain is built from TRBV20-1 and TRBJ2-1; D not resolved. This CDR3 comprises 15 residues. Trimming pared 1 base from V and 12 bases from J, leaving 22 bases between. Germline V gene data show CDR1 as DFQATT and CDR2 as SNEGSKA (reference sequence).

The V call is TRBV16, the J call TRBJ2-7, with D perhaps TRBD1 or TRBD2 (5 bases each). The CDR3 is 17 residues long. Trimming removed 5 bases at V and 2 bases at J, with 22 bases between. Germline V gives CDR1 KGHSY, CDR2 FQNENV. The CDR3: CASSSHQGESKAYEQYF. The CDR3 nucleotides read TGTGCCAGCAGCTCACATCAAGGGGAGTCCAAAGCCTACGAGCAGTACTTC.